A single sample is the source of the 3 T cell receptor beta chains below, sequenced in a study of T cell responses to AZD1222 COVID-19 vaccine. Measured with immunoSEQ multiplex PCR; TCRdb has only the in-frame clones, and not every one. The table records about 110,000 clones, roughly 90% of them present only once. This specimen was peripheral blood, taken on day 0 of AZD1222 vaccination. The source is an adult in good health.

The genes are TRBV4-1 and TRBJ2-7, with 9 bases aligning to TRBD1. CDR1 is MGHRA, CDR2 YSYEKL, per germline. With V trimmed by 1 base and J by 2 bases, 12 bases remained unmatched. The CDR3 runs to 18 residues. The CDR3 DNA sequence: TGCGCCAGCAGCCAAGTGGGTGGGCCGGGACAGGGCGCCTACGAGCAGTACTTC. It codes for CASSQVGGPGQGAYEQYF.

Worth noting for this clone: At one boundary the junction diverges from the germline segment, which might be a read error. The chain is built from TRBV2 and TRBJ1-1; 9 positions agree with TRBD1. This CDR3 spans 16 amino acids. The germline V gene encodes CDR1 SNHLY and CDR2 FYNNEI. CDR3 DNA sequence: TGTGCCAGCAGGGAAGGGACAGGGTTTCTGAACACTGAAGCTTTCTTT. It is translated as CASREGTGFLNTEAFF.

The rearrangement joins TRBV7-9 to TRBJ2-1, with D maybe TRBD2 (6 bases). In germline, CDR1 is SEHNR, CDR2 FQNEAQ (reference sequence). The CDR3 runs 14 residues. Trimming left V 3 bases short and J 5 bases short, with 11 bases between. In nucleotides, the CDR3 is TGTGCCAGCAGCTTGGAGGGGTGGAACAATGAGCAGTTCTTC. Its translation is CASSLEGWNNEQFF.